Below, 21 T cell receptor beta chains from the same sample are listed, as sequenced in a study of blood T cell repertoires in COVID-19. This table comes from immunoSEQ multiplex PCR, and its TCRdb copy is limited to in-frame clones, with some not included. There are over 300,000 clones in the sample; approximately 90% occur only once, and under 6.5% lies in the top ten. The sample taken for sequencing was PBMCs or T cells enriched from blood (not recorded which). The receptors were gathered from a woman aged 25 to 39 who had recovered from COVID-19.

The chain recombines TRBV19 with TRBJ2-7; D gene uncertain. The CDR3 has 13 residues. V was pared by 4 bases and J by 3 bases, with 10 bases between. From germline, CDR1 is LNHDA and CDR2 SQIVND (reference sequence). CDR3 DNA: TGTGCCAGTAGTAGGGCCGCTGACTACGAGCAGTACTTC. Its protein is CASSRAADYEQYF.

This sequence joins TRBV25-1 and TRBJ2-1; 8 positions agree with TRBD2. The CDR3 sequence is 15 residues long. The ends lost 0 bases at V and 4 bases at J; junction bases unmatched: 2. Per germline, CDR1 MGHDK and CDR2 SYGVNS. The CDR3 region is CASSEYTGGYNEQFF. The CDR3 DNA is TGTGCCAGCAGTGAATATACGGGGGGGTACAATGAGCAGTTCTTC.

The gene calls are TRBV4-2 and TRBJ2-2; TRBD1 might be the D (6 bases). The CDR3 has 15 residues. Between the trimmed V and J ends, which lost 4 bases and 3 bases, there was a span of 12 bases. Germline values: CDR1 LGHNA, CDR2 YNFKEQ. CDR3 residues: CASSPGQLYTGELFF. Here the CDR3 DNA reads TGTGCCAGCAGCCCCGGACAGTTATACACCGGGGAGCTGTTTTTT.

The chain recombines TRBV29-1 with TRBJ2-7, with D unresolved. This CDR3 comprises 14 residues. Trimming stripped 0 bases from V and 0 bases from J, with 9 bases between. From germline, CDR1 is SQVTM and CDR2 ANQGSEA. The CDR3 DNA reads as TGCAGCGTTGAAGACCGAGGATACTCCTACGAGCAGTACTTC. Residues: CSVEDRGYSYEQYF.

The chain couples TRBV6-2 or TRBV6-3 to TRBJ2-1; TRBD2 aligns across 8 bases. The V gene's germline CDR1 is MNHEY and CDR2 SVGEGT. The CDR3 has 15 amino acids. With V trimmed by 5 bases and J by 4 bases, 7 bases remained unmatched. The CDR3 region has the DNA TGTGCCAGCAGTCCCCTCGGGACTAGTTACAATGAGCAGTTCTTC. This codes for CASSPLGTSYNEQFF.

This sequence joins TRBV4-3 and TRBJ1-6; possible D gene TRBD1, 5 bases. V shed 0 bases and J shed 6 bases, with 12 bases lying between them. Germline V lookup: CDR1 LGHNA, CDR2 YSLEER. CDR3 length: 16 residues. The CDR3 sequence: CASSQEEGRGNSPLHF. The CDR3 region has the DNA TGCGCCAGCAGCCAAGAGGAGGGGCGCGGTAATTCACCCCTCCACTTT.

The CDR3 sequence: CASSLKGAIGYTF. The CDR3 coding sequence is TGTGCCAGCAGTTTAAAGGGGGCCATTGGCTACACCTTC. The rearrangement uses TRBV12-3 or TRBV12-4 and TRBJ1-2; 7 nucleotides align to TRBD1. V lost 2 bases to trimming and J lost 7 bases; unmatched junction nucleotides: 4. The CDR3 runs to 13 residues.

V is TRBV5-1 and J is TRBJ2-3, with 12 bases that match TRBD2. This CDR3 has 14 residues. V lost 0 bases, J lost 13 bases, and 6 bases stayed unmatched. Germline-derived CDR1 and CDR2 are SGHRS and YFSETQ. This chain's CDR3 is CASSLEASGGAKYF. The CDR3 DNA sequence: TGCGCCAGCAGCTTGGAGGCTAGCGGGGGGGCAAAGTATTTT.

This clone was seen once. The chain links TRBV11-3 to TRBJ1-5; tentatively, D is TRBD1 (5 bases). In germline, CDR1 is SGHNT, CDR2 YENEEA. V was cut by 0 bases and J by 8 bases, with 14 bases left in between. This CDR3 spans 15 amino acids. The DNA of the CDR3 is TGTGCCAGCAGCTTAGATGGGGAGGGGTGGAAGCCCCAGCATTTT. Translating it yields CASSLDGEGWKPQHF.

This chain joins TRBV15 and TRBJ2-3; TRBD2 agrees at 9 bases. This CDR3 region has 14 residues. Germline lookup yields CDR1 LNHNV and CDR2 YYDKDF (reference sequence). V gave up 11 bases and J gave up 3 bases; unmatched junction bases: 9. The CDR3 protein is CAPTAGGLTDTQYF. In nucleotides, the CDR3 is TGTGCCCCGACTGCGGGGGGGCTTACAGATACGCAGTATTTT.

CDR3 in DNA: TGTGCCAGCAGCCTCACAGGGGGCAGGTCCTACGAGCAGTACTTC. It codes for CASSLTGGRSYEQYF. V usage is TRBV6-2 or TRBV6-3 and J usage is TRBJ2-7; 9 nucleotides align to TRBD1. Germline CDR1 and CDR2: MNHEY and SVGEGT. The CDR3 consists of 15 residues. The V segment lost 6 bases and the J segment 1 base; nucleotides outside the gene matches: 7.

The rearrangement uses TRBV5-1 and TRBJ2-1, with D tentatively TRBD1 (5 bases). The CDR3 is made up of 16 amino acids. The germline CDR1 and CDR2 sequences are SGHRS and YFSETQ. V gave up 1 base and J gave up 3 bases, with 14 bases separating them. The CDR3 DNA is TGCGCCAGCAGCTTGATGCGGACAAGGGGCTACAATGAGCAGTTCTTC. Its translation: CASSLMRTRGYNEQFF.

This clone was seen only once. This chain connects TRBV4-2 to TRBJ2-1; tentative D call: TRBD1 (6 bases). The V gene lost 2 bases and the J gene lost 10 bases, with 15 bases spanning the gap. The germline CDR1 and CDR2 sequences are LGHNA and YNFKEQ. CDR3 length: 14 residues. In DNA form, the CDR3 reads TGTGCCAGCAGCCAAAACGACAGGCTTGGAGAGCAGTTCTTC. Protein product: CASSQNDRLGEQFF.

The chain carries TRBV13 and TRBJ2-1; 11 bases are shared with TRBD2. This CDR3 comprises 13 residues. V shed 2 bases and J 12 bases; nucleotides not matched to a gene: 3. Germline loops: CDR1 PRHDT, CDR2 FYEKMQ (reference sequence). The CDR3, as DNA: TGTGCCAGCAGCTTAAGCCTAGCGGGGGGGCAGTTCTTC. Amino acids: CASSLSLAGGQFF.

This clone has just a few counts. The CDR3 sequence is CASSEVSGYEYGYTF. CDR3 bases: TGTGCCAGCAGTGAAGTCTCAGGGTACGAATATGGCTACACCTTC. This rearrangement joins TRBV6-1 to TRBJ1-2, with a possible D match to TRBD1 (5 bases). CDR3 length equals 15 residues. CDR1 and CDR2 (germline): MNHNS, SASEGT. Trimming took off 1 base at V and 5 bases at J, with 14 bases between the two ends.

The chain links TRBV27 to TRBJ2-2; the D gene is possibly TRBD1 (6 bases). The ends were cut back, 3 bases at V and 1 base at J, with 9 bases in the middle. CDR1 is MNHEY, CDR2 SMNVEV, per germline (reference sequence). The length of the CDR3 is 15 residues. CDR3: CASSFQGMNTGELFF. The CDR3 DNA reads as TGTGCCAGCAGTTTTCAGGGGATGAACACCGGGGAGCTGTTTTTT.

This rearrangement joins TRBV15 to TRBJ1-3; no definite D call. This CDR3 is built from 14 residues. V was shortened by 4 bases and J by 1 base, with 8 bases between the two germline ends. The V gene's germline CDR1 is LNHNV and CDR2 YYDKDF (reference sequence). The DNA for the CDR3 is TGTGCCACCAGCACAGGAGGATCTGGAAACACCATATATTTT. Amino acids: CATSTGGSGNTIYF. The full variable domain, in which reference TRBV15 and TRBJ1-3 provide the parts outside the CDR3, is DAMVIQNPRYQVTQFGKPVTLSCSQTLNHNVMYWYQQKSSQAPKLLFHYYDKDFNNEADTPDNFQSRRPNTSFCFLDIRSPGLGDTAMYLCATSTGGSGNTIYFGEGSWLTVV.

CDR3 protein: CASSQDLRTLAGANVLTF. The CDR3, as DNA: TGTGCCAGCAGCCAAGATCTAAGGACACTGGCTGGGGCCAACGTCCTGACTTTC. V usage is TRBV4-2 and J usage is TRBJ2-6; TRBD1 is a possible D gene (5 bases). Trimming cost V 0 bases and J 2 bases, with 14 bases left between them. The CDR3 loop spans 18 amino acids. Germline lookup yields CDR1 LGHNA and CDR2 YNFKEQ.

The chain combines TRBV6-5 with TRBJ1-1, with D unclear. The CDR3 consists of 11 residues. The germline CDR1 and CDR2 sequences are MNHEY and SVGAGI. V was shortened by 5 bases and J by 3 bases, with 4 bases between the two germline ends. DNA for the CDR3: TGTGCCAGCAGTCGTTACACTGAAGCTTTCTTT. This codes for CASSRYTEAFF.

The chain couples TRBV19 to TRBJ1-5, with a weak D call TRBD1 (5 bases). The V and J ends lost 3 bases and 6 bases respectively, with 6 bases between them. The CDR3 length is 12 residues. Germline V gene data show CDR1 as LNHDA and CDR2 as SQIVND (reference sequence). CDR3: CASSIGGQPQHF. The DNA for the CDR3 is TGTGCCAGTAGTATCGGGGGTCAGCCCCAGCATTTT. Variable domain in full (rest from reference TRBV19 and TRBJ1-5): DGGITQSPKYLFRKEGQNVTLSCEQNLNHDAMYWYRQDPGQGLRLIYYSQIVNDFQKGDIAEGYSVSREKKESFPLTVTSAQKNPTAFYLCASSIGGQPQHFGDGTRLSIL.

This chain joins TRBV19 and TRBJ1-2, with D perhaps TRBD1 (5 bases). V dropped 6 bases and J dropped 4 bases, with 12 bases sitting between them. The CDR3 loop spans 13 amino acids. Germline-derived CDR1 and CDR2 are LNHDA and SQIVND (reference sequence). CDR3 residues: CASRRDGFYGYTF. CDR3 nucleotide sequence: TGTGCCAGTAGGCGGGACGGCTTCTATGGCTACACCTTC.